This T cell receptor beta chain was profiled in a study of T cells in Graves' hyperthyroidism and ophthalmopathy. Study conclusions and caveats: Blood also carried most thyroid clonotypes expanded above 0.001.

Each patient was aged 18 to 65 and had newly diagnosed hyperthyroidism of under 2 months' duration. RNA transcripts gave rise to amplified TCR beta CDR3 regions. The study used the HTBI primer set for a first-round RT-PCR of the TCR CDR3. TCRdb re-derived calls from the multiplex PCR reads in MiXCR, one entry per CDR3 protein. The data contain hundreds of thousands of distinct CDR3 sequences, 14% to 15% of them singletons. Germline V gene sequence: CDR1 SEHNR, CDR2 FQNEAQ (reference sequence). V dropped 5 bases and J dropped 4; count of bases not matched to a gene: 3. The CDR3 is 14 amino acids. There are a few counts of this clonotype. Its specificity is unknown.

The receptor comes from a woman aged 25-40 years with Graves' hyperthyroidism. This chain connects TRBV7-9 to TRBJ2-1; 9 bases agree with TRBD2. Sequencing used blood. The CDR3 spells CASSRTSVYNEQFF. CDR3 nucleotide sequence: TGTGCCAGCAGCAGGACTAGCGTATACAATGAGCAGTTCTTC.